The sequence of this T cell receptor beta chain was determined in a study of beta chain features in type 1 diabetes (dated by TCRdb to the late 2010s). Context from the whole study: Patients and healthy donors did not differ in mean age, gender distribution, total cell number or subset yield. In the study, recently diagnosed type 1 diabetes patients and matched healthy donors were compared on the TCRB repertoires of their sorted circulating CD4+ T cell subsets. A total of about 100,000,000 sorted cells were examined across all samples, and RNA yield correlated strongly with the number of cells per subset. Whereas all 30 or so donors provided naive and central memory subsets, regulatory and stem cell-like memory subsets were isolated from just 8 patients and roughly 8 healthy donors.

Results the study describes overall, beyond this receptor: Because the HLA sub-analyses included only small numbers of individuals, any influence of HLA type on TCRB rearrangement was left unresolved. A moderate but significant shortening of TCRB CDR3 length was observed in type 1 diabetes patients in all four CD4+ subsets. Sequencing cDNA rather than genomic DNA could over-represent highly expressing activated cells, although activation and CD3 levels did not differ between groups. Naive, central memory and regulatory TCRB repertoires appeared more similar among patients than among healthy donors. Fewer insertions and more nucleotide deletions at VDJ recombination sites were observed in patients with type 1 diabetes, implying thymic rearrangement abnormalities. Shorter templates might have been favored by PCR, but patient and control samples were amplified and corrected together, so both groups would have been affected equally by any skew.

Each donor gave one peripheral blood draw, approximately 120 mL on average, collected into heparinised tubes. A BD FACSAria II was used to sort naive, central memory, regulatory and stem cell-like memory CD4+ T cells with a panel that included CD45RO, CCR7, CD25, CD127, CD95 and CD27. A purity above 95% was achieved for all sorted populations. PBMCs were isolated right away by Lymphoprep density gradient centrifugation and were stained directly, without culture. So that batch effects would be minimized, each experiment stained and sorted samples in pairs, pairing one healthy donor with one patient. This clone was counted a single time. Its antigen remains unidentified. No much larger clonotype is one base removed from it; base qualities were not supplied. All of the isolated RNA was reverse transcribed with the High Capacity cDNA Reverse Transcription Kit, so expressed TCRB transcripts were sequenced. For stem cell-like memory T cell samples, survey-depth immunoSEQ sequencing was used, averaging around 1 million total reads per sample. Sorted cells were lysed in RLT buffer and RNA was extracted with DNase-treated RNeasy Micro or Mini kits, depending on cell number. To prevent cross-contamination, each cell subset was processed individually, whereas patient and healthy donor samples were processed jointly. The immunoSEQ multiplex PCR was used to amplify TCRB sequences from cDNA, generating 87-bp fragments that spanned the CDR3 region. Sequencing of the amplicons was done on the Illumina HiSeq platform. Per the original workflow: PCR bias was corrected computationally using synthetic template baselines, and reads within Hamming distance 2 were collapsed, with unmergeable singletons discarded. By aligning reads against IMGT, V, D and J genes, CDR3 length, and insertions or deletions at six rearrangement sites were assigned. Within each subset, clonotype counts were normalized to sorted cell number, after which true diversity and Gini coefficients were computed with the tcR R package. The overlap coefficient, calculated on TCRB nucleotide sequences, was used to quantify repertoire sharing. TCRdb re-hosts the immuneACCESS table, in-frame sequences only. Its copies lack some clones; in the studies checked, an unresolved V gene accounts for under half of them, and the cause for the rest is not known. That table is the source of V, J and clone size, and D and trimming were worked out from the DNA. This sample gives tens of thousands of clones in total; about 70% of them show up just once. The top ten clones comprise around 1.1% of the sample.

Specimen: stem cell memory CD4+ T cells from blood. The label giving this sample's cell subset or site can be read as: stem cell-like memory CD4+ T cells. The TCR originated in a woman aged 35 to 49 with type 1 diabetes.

The DNA is TGCGCCAGTACTAGCGACCCCCCAGATACGCAGTATTTT. It specifies CASTSDPPDTQYF. The chain uses TRBV5-1 and TRBJ2-3; TRBD2 fits 7 bases in the junction. CDR1 and CDR2 (SGHRS, YFSETQ) derive from the germline V gene. Here V drops 8 bases and J drops 4 bases, and the junction holds 7 bases not matched to any gene. From cysteine to phenylalanine, the CDR3 is 13 amino acids long. Only the CDR3 portion is preserved as DNA: 39 bases, with reading frame beginning at the first base. Full variable domain (CDR3 extended with the reference TRBV5-1 and TRBJ2-3 proteins): KAGVTQTPRYLIKTRGQQVTLSCSPISGHRSVSWYQQTPGQGLQFLFEYFSETQRNKGNFPGRFSGRQFSNSRSEMNVSTLELGDSALYLCASTSDPPDTQYFGPGTRLTVL.